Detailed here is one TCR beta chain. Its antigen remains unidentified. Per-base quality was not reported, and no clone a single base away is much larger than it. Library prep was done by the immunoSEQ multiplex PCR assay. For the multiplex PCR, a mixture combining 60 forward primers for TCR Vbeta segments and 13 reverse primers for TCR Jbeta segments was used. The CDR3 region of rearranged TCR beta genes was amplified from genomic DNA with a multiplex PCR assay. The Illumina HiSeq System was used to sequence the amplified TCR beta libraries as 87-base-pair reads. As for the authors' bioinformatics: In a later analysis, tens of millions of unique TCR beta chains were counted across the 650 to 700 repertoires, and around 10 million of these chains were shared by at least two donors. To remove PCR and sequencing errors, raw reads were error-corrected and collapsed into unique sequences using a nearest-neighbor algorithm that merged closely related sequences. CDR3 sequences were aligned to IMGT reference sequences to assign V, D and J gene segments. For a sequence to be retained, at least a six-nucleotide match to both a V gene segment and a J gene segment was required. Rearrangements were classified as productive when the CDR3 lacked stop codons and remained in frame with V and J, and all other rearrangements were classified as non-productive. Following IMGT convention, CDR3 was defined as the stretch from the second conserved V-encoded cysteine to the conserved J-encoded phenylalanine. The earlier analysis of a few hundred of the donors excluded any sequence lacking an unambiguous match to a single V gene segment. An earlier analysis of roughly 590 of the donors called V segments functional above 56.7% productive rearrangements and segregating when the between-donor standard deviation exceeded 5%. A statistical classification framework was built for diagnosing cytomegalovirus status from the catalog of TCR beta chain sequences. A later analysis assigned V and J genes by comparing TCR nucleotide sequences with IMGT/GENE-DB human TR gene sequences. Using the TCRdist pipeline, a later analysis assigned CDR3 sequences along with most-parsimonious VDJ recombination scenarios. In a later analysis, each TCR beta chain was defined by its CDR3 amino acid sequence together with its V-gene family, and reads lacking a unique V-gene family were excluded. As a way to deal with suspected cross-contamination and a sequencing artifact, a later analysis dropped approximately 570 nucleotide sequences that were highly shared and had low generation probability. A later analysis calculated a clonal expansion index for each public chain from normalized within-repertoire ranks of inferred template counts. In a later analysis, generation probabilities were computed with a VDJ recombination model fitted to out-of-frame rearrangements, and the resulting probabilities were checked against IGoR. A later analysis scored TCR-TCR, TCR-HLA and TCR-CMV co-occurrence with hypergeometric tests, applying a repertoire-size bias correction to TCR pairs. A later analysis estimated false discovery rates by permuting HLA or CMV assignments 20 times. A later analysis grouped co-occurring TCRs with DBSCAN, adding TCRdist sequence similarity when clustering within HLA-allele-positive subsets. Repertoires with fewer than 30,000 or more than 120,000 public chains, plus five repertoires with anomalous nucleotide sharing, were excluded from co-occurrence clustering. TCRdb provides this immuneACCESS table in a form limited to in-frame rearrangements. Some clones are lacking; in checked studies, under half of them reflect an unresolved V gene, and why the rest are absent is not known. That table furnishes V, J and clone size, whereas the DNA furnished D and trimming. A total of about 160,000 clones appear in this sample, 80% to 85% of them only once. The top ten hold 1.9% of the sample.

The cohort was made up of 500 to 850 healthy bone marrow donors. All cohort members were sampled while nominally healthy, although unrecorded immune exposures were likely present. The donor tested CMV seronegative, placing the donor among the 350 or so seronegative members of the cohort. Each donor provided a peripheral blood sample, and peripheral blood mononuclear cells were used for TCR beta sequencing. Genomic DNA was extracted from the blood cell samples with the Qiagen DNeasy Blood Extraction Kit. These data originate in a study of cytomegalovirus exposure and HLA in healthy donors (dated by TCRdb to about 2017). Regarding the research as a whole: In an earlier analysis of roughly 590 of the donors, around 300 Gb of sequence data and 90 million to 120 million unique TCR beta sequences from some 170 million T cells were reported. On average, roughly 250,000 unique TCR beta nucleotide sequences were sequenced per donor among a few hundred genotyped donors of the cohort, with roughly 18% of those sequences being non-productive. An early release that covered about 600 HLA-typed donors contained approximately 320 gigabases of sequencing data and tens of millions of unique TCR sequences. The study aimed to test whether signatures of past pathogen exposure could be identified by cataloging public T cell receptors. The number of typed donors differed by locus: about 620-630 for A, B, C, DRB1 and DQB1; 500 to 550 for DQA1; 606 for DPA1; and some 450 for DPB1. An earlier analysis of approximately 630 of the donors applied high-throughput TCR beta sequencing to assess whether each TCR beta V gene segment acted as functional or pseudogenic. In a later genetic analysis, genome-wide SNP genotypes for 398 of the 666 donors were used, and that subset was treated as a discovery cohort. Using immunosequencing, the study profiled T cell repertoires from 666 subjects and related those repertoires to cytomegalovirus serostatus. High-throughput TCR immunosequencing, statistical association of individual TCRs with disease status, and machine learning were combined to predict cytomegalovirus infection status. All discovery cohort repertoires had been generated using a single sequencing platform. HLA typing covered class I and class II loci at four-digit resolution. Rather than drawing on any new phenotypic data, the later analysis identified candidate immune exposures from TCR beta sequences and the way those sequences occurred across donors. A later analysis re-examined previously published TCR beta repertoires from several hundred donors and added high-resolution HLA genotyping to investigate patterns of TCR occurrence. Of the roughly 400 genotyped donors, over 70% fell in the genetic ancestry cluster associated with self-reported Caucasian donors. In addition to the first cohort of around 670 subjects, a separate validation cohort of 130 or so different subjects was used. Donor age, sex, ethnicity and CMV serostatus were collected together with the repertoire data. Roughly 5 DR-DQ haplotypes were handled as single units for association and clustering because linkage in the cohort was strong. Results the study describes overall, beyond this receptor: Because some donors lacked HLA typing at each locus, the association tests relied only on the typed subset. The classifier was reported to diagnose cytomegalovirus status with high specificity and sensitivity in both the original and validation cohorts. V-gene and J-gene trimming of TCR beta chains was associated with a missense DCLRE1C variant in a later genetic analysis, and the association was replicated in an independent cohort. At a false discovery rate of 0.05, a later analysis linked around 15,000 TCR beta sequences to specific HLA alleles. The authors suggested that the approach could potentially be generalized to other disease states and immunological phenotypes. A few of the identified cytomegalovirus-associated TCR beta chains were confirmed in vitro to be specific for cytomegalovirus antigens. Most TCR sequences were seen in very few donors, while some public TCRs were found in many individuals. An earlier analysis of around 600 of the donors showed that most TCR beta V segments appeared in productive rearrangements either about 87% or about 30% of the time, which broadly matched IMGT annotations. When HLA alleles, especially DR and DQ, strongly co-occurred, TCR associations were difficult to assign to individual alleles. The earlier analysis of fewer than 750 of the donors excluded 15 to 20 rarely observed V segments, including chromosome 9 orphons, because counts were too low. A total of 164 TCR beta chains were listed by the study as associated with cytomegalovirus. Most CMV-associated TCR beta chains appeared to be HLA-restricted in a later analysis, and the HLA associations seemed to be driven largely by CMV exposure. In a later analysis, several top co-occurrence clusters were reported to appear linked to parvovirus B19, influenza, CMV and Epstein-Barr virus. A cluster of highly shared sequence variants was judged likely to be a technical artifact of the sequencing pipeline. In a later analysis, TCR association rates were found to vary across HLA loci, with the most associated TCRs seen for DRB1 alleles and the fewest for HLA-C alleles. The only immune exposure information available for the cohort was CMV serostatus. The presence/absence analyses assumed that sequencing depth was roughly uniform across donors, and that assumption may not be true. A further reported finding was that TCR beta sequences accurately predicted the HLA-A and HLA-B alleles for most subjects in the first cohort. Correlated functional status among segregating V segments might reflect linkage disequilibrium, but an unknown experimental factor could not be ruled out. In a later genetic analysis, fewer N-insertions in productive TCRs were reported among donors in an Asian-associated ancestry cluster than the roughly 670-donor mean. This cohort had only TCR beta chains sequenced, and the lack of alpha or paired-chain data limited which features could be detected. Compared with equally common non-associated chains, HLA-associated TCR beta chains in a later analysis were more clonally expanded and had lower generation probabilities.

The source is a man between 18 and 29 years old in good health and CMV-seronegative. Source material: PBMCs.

The CDR3 here reads CASRAVQGRSEVERAKLFF. At the DNA level, the sequence is TGTGCCAGCAGGGCGGTGCAGGGTCGGTCAGAAGTGGAGAGAGCAAAACTGTTTTTT. This chain is built from TRBV28 and TRBJ1-4; TRBD1 is perhaps the D gene, given 5 matching bases. Counted from cysteine to phenylalanine, this CDR3 has 19 amino acids. Only the CDR3 DNA is retained, 57 bases long and in frame from the first base. The germline V gene provides CDR1 MDHEN and CDR2 SYDVKM. V is shortened by 6 bases, J by 10 bases, and the region joining them spans 33 bases.